These 27 T cell receptor beta chains were all obtained from the same sample, sequenced in a study of shared clonotypes between healthy human individuals. TCRdb's copy holds only in-frame clones and misses some; the assay was immunoSEQ multiplex PCR. The repertoire consists of some 200,000 clones, with 66% occurring once and the leading ten covering about 10%. The sample consisted of memory CD4+ T cells sorted from blood. This sample's subset: CD45RA-negative fraction. The source of these receptors is a man younger than 40 in good health.

The chain is built from TRBV14 and TRBJ2-1, with unresolved D. The length of the CDR3 is 15 residues. Trimming took 0 bases from V and 9 from J, leaving 15 bases between them. Per germline, CDR1 SGHDN and CDR2 FVKESK. CDR3 nucleotide sequence: TGTGCCAGCAGCCAAGATCTCAGTAATATTGGTGAGCAGTTCTTC. As protein: CASSQDLSNIGEQFF.

J is TRBJ2-5 and V is TRBV5-4; 10 nucleotides align to TRBD1. Losses at the gene ends were 5 bases for V and 2 bases for J; bases not matched to a gene: 9. Germline loops: CDR1 SGHNT, CDR2 YYREEE (reference sequence). This CDR3 is built from 16 residues. DNA of the CDR3: TGTGCCAGCAGACCGGACAGGGGGTCTCCGCAAGAGACCCAGTACTTC. Translation gives CASRPDRGSPQETQYF.

The CDR3 sequence: CASSPSLAGGLMYEQYF. CDR3 nucleotide sequence: TGTGCCAGCTCACCTTCACTAGCGGGAGGACTTATGTACGAGCAGTACTTC. This chain joins TRBV18 and TRBJ2-7; 12 nucleotides match TRBD2. Per the germline V gene, CDR1 is KGHSH and CDR2 is LQKENI. The CDR3 sequence is 17 residues long. V lost 3 bases to trimming and J lost 4 bases; unmatched junction nucleotides: 10.

The rearrangement links TRBV2 to TRBJ2-6, with D perhaps TRBD1 (5 bases). CDR1 is SNHLY and CDR2 is FYNNEI in the germline V gene. The CDR3 sequence is 20 residues long. The V and J ends lost 7 bases and 5 bases respectively, with 30 bases between them. CDR3 in DNA: TGTGCCAGCAATACAAGGGGATTCTTCGAAAGGAAGTCCTGGGCCAACGTCCTGACTTTC. Translation gives CASNTRGFFERKSWANVLTF.

J is TRBJ2-2 and V is TRBV6-6; 7 bases align to TRBD2. V was pared by 2 bases and J by 5 bases, with 2 bases of the junction left unmatched. CDR1 MNHNY and CDR2 SVGAGI come from the germline V gene (reference sequence). The CDR3 contains 14 residues. CDR3 DNA sequence: TGTGCCAGCAGTTACGGGGGGGATACCGGGGAGCTGTTTTTT. Protein sequence: CASSYGGDTGELFF.

This chain links TRBV10-2 with TRBJ2-1, with TRBD2 identical over 7 bases. This CDR3 region has 16 residues. Trimming cost V 7 bases and J 0 bases; bases outside gene matches: 9. Germline lookup yields CDR1 WSHSY and CDR2 SAAADI. The CDR3 protein is CASTGGVSSSYNEQFF. CDR3 nucleotide sequence: TGCGCCAGCACGGGAGGCGTCTCTAGCTCCTACAATGAGCAGTTCTTC.

The rearrangement uses TRBV4-1 and TRBJ1-4; 7 bases fit TRBD1. This CDR3 contains 15 residues. The germline V gene encodes CDR1 MGHRA and CDR2 YSYEKL. With V trimmed by 2 bases and J by 5 bases, 5 bases remained unmatched. The CDR3: CASSQTGTVNEKLFF. CDR3 in DNA: TGCGCCAGCAGCCAAACCGGGACAGTGAATGAAAAACTGTTTTTT.

The gene calls are TRBV10-2 and TRBJ2-5; 8 positions agree with TRBD2. V dropped 11 bases and J dropped 4; count of bases not matched to a gene: 12. This CDR3 comprises 14 residues. Germline V gene lookup returns CDR1 WSHSY and CDR2 SAAADI. The CDR3 here is CAAGGEGPRETQYF. The CDR3 DNA reads TGCGCCGCCGGGGGGGAGGGCCCTCGAGAGACCCAGTACTTC.

A note on this clone: Other DNA sequences in the sample encode the same CDR3. The V call is TRBV6-5, the J call TRBJ2-7; possible D gene TRBD2, 5 bases. Trimming left V 1 base short and J 3 bases short, with 10 bases between. Germline CDR1 reads MNHEY; CDR2 reads SVGAGI. CDR3 length equals 14 residues. Here the CDR3 reads CASSYWGVSYEQYF. The CDR3 DNA reads as TGTGCCAGCAGTTACTGGGGAGTTAGCTACGAGCAGTACTTC.

The V gene is TRBV6-1, the J gene TRBJ2-3, with 10 bases identical to TRBD2. Germline V gene sequence: CDR1 MNHNS, CDR2 SASEGT. CDR3 length: 15 residues. Germline trimming cut 6 bases from V and 1 base from J; bases unmatched to any gene: 4. CDR3 sequence: CASSTGTSGTDTQYF. CDR3 bases: TGTGCCAGCAGCACCGGGACTAGCGGCACAGATACGCAGTATTTT.

J is TRBJ1-1 and V is TRBV30; 7 bases align to TRBD1. V lost 3 bases to trimming and J lost 0 bases; unmatched junction nucleotides: 10. Germline CDR1 is GTSNPN and CDR2 is SVGIG (reference sequence). The CDR3 extends over 16 amino acids. This CDR3 is CAWSLGGGQLNTEAFF. The CDR3 DNA is TGTGCCTGGAGCTTAGGGGGGGGACAGTTGAACACTGAAGCTTTCTTT.

This clone was counted only a few times. The chain combines TRBV27 with TRBJ1-1, with TRBD1 matching over 10 bases. The CDR3 has 15 residues. Per germline, CDR1 MNHEY and CDR2 SMNVEV (reference sequence). V lost 6 bases and J lost 6; bases outside the gene matches: 10. CDR3 DNA: TGTGCCAGCAGCTGGGACAGGGGACTTGACGCTGAAGCTTTCTTT. Protein sequence: CASSWDRGLDAEAFF.

The J gene is TRBJ2-3, the V gene TRBV5-1; 7 bases line up with TRBD1. CDR3 length equals 14 residues. With 3 bases clipped from V and 6 bases from J, the junction kept 7 bases outside the gene matches. Germline assignment: CDR1 SGHRS and CDR2 YFSETQ. The CDR3 nucleotides read TGCGCCAGCAGCTGGGACAGAGATGGGGATACGCAGTATTTT. It yields the protein CASSWDRDGDTQYF. Variable domain in full (rest from reference TRBV5-1 and TRBJ2-3): KAGVTQTPRYLIKTRGQQVTLSCSPISGHRSVSWYQQTPGQGLQFLFEYFSETQRNKGNFPGRFSGRQFSNSRSEMNVSTLELGDSALYLCASSWDRDGDTQYFGPGTRLTVL.

This chain uses TRBV11-3 with TRBJ2-6, with D uncertain. In germline, CDR1 is SGHNT, CDR2 YENEEA. V was clipped by 5 bases and J by 5 bases, with 22 bases between them. CDR3 length: 18 amino acids. The CDR3 sequence: CASSNLLSRQSRANVLTF. The DNA of the CDR3 is TGTGCCAGCAGCAATCTATTATCTCGACAAAGTCGGGCCAACGTCCTGACTTTC.

The chain has TRBV6-4 and TRBJ2-7, with D possibly matching TRBD1 (5 bases). Trimming left V 7 bases short and J 2 bases short, with 12 bases between. CDR3 size: 13 residues. Germline loops: CDR1 MRHNA, CDR2 SNTAGT. In DNA form, the CDR3 reads TGTGCCAGCACTCAGGGTCTAACCTACGAGCAGTACTTC. Its protein product is CASTQGLTYEQYF.

A word on this clone: One end of the junction is discordant with germline, which a read error may explain. V is TRBV27 and J is TRBJ2-5; D unresolved. The CDR3 sequence is 13 residues long. Germline CDR1 is MNHEY and CDR2 is SMNVEV (reference sequence). The CDR3 sequence: CASMPINQETQYF. The CDR3 DNA sequence: TGTGCCAGCATGCCCATCAACCAGGAGACCCAGTACTTC.

The genes are TRBV7-8 and TRBJ2-7; tentatively, D is TRBD2 (5 bases). The ends were cut back, 0 bases at V and 5 bases at J, with 14 bases in the middle. CDR1 is SGHVS and CDR2 is FQNEAQ in the germline V gene. The CDR3 has 15 amino acids. CDR3 amino acids: CASSLAGDLSNEQYF. CDR3 in DNA: TGTGCCAGCAGCTTAGCGGGAGATCTCTCTAACGAGCAGTACTTC.

This sequence joins TRBV6-5 and TRBJ1-1; 7 bases are a match to TRBD1. Germline V gene data show CDR1 as MNHEY and CDR2 as SVGAGI. This CDR3 has 15 residues. V dropped 6 bases and J dropped 7; count of bases not matched to a gene: 14. CDR3 in amino acids: CASRYSGTAGDEAFF. The DNA for the CDR3 is TGTGCCAGCAGGTACAGCGGGACAGCGGGGGATGAAGCTTTCTTT.

With regard to this clone: With only one base between it and a far larger clone, this is likely a read error. This chain connects TRBV7-6 to TRBJ2-5; no firm D call. Germline CDR1 and CDR2: SGHVS and FNYEAQ. V lost 1 base and J lost 0, with 0 bases in between. The length of the CDR3 is 12 residues. The CDR3 reads CASSLDQETQYF. CDR3 in DNA: TGTGCCAGCAGCTTAGACCAAGAGACCCAGTACTTC. Drawing the rest from reference TRBV7-6 and TRBJ2-5, the complete variable domain is GAGVSQSPRYKVTKRGQDVALRCDPISGHVSLYWYRQALGQGPEFLTYFNYEAQQDKSGLPNDRFSAERPEGSISTLTIQRTEQRDSAMYRCASSLDQETQYFGPGTRLLVL.

This chain joins TRBV5-5 and TRBJ1-1; weak D call: TRBD1 (6 bases). The CDR3 runs to 14 residues. Germline loops: CDR1 SGHKS, CDR2 YYEKEE (reference sequence). Trimming stripped 4 bases from V and 2 bases from J, with 12 bases between. Here the CDR3 reads CASSPPGGNTEAFF. The DNA for the CDR3 is TGTGCCAGCAGCCCACCCGGGGGCAACACTGAAGCTTTCTTT.

This clone showed up just a few times. This chain links TRBV5-1 with TRBJ1-5; D is unclear. Deletions cut 0 bases from V and 2 bases from J, with 12 bases between. The CDR3 runs to 16 residues. Germline loops: CDR1 SGHRS, CDR2 YFSETQ. The CDR3 nucleotides are TGCGCCAGCAGCTTGGGTGAGGTTGGCGGCAATCAGCCCCAGCATTTT. Its protein product is CASSLGEVGGNQPQHF. The full variable domain, its missing parts supplied by reference TRBV5-1 and TRBJ1-5, is KAGVTQTPRYLIKTRGQQVTLSCSPISGHRSVSWYQQTPGQGLQFLFEYFSETQRNKGNFPGRFSGRQFSNSRSEMNVSTLELGDSALYLCASSLGEVGGNQPQHFGDGTRLSIL.

V gene TRBV28 combines with J gene TRBJ1-4, with D perhaps TRBD1 (6 bases). Looked up from germline, CDR1 is MDHEN and CDR2 is SYDVKM. V lost 6 bases and J lost 13, with 15 bases in between. CDR3 length equals 12 residues. The CDR3 loop reads CASRKTGPGLFF. The DNA of the CDR3 is TGTGCCAGCAGAAAAACAGGGCCAGGACTGTTTTTT. The entire variable domain, with the rest obtained from reference TRBV28 and TRBJ1-4, is as follows: DVKVTQSSRYLVKRTGEKVFLECVQDMDHENMFWYRQDPGLGLRLIYFSYDVKMKEKGDIPEGYSVSREKKERFSLILESASTNQTSMYLCASRKTGPGLFFGSGTQLSVL.

CDR3 sequence (DNA): TGTGCCATCAGACTAGCGGGTGTACGGGACGAGCAGTACTTC. It specifies CAIRLAGVRDEQYF. The chain couples TRBV10-3 to TRBJ2-7; 9 bases line up with TRBD2. After removal of 6 bases from V and 5 bases from J, the junction contained 8 bases not matched to a gene. Germline CDR1 ENHRY, CDR2 SYGVKD. The CDR3 runs 14 residues.

This clone came up a few times. The gene calls are TRBV6-1 and TRBJ1-5; 9 bases are a match to TRBD1. CDR3 size: 14 residues. With V trimmed by 10 bases and J by 6 bases, 10 bases remained unmatched. Germline CDR1 MNHNS, CDR2 SASEGT. DNA for the CDR3: TGTGCCACTGATGGACAGGGGAAGGTTCAGCCCCAGCATTTT. Translating gives CATDGQGKVQPQHF.

CDR3 coding DNA: TGTGCCAGCAGTTCGGCCAGCCAAGAGACCCAGTACTTC. It is translated as CASSSASQETQYF. This sequence joins TRBV9 and TRBJ2-5; no clear D. Trimming removed 5 bases from V and 1 base from J, with 9 bases in between. The CDR3 is 13 residues long. The germline gives CDR1 SGDLS, CDR2 YYNGEE.

The CDR3 here is CASSLVAGVGTDTQYF. In DNA, the CDR3 is TGTGCCAGCAGCTTAGTAGCGGGAGTCGGCACAGATACGCAGTATTTT. J is TRBJ2-3 and V is TRBV7-2; 9 positions match TRBD2. Germline assignment: CDR1 SGHTA and CDR2 FQGNSA. The J segment lost 1 base and the V segment lost 1 base, leaving 3 bases of the junction unmatched. CDR3 length: 16 amino acids.

Worth noting for this clone: Distinct nucleotide sequences in the sample also encode this CDR3. Here the CDR3 DNA reads TGTGCCAGCATGCTAGCGGGAGGAGAGACCCAGTACTTC. Translation gives CASMLAGGETQYF. V is TRBV2 and J is TRBJ2-5; 11 nucleotides agree with TRBD2. Germline V gene lookup returns CDR1 SNHLY and CDR2 FYNNEI. J was trimmed by 4 bases and V by 7 bases; bases with no gene match: 2. The CDR3 extends over 13 amino acids.